The source of this T cell receptor (beta chain) is a study of Tregs in tolerant kidney transplant recipients. CD4+CD25+CD127- Tregs, CD4+CD25- non-Tregs, CD4 and CD8 cells were sorted. Clones were read by immunoSEQ multiplex PCR, and TCRdb kept only the in-frame ones, dropping some. This table holds around 33,000 clones. With 0 bases removed from V and 3 bases from J, the gap between germline ends came to 14 bases. From germline, CDR1 is LNHDA and CDR2 SQIVND (reference sequence). The CDR3 is 17 amino acids. Concerning this clone itself: The read terminates 3 residues before the CDR3 end, so the remaining end is supplied by the germline J gene.

This clonotype was obtained from a human donor who received a combined kidney and bone marrow transplant. Source: CD8+ T cells from blood, taken before the transplant. The gene calls are TRBV19 and TRBJ2-2; D perhaps matches TRBD2 (6 bases). Incomplete CDR3 DNA: TGTGCCAGTAGTATAGACTTCCCCGGGGGATACACCGGGGAG. This translates into CASSIDFPGGYTGE. The whole CDR3 reads CASSIDFPGGYTGELFF.